One sample yielded the 5 T cell receptor beta chains listed below, sequenced in a study of CD8+ T cells in alopecia areata. RNA was extracted and reverse transcribed into cDNA as the sequencing template. Assay used: immunoSEQ multiplex PCR; TCRdb lists only in-frame clones, some missing. This sample has fewer than 250,000 clones; roughly 57% occur once, and the top ten carry 0.45%. The sample was CD4+ T cells sorted from blood, taken at week 0. All receptors come from a human donor with alopecia areata.

The J gene is TRBJ2-6, the V gene TRBV29-1, with D tentatively TRBD2 (6 bases). The CDR3 has 14 residues. Germline values: CDR1 SQVTM, CDR2 ANQGSEA. Deletions cut 7 bases from V and 5 bases from J, with 15 bases between. The chain's CDR3 is CSARTGDWANVLTF. CDR3 sequence (DNA): TGCAGCGCACGGACGGGGGACTGGGCCAACGTCCTGACTTTC.

In its sample, this clone was seen a few times. At one end the junction does not follow the germline gene, possibly because of a read error. The chain is built from TRBV7-7 and TRBJ2-3, with TRBD2 identical over 7 bases. The germline V gene encodes CDR1 SSHAT and CDR2 FNYEAQ (reference sequence). There are 15 residues in the CDR3. The chain's CDR3 is CASSPSGMGTDTQYF. CDR3 nucleotide sequence: TGTGCTAGCAGCCCCAGCGGGATGGGCACAGATACGCAGTATTTT.

This clone was seen more than once but under ten times. The chain uses TRBV7-9 and TRBJ2-3; the match to TRBD2 covers 11 bases. The CDR3 runs 16 residues. From germline, CDR1 is SEHNR and CDR2 FQNEAQ (reference sequence). Trimming took 3 bases from V and 4 from J; bases not matched to a gene: 6. CDR3 amino acids: CASSFGDSGRADTQYF. The CDR3 nucleotides read TGTGCCAGCAGCTTTGGAGATAGCGGGAGGGCAGATACGCAGTATTTT.

This chain links TRBV25-1 with TRBJ2-7; 7 nucleotides match TRBD1. V was clipped by 8 bases and J by 0 bases; unmatched bases: 10. The CDR3 covers 15 residues. Germline-derived CDR1 and CDR2 are MGHDK and SYGVNS. The CDR3 reads CASAERDSRSYEQYF. The CDR3 DNA follows: TGTGCCAGCGCAGAACGGGACAGTCGCTCCTACGAGCAGTACTTC.

V is TRBV27 and J is TRBJ1-1; 12 nucleotides match TRBD1. The junction had 7 bases not matched to a gene; V was cut back by 0 bases and J by 11 bases. From germline, CDR1 is MNHEY and CDR2 SMNVEV (reference sequence). The CDR3 extends over 15 amino acids. DNA of the CDR3: TGTGCCAGCAGTTTATCCCCCTCGGGACAGGGGGCCGCTTTCTTT. The encoded protein is CASSLSPSGQGAAFF.